Listed below are T cell receptor beta chains from one sample, sequenced in a study of regulatory T cells in long-lasting Graves disease. In TCRdb, the multiplex PCR reads were re-called with MiXCR into one record per CDR3 protein. The data hold 300,000 to 400,000 distinct CDR3 sequences, with 16% observed a single time. The same data also went into a second study, on T cells in Graves' hyperthyroidism and ophthalmopathy.

The sequencing used peripheral blood mononuclear cells (PBMCs), collected at new diagnosis, from a patient treated with antithyroid drugs. These receptors originate from a man in his forties or fifties with Graves disease. Both conserved end residues are part of each CDR3. Rows may omit the clone size; those that give it use once, few, many or a size class.

j_call	clone_size	v_call	cdr3_aa
TRBJ2-1	many	TRBV12-3/TRBV12-4	CASVPGGGDYNEQFF
TRBJ2-7	.	TRBV11-2	CASSLAGRGRNPQYF
TRBJ1-1	few	TRBV15	CATSREPRHTEAFF
TRBJ1-5	.	TRBV24-1	CATSDLPTGTGMQPQHF
TRBJ1-6	.	TRBV9	CASSGPGTGNSPLHF
TRBJ2-7	many	TRBV6-1	CASSRGSFSYEQYF
TRBJ2-7	few	TRBV29-1	CSVYDSNEQYF
TRBJ2-2	many	TRBV12-3/TRBV12-4	CASRKIQGPGELFF
TRBJ1-6	.	TRBV6-4	CASSEQTNNSPLHF
TRBJ2-2	many	TRBV11-3	CASSSRTRLGGELFF
TRBJ2-6	few	TRBV7-3	CASSFSAGANVLTF
TRBJ2-1	.	TRBV20-1	CSAKTGSSYNEQFF
TRBJ1-5	many	TRBV5-6	CASSLTGGNQPQHF
TRBJ1-1	.	TRBV11-1	CASSPADRGNTEAFF
TRBJ2-1	few	TRBV7-3	CASSLGLGDNEQFF
TRBJ2-1	once	TRBV5-6	CASSFIAGGEYNEQFF
TRBJ1-1	many	TRBV9	CASSVGDRGLAFF
TRBJ2-2	many	TRBV18	CASSPPGPQNTGELFF
TRBJ2-1	many	TRBV7-6	CASSLVAWNEQFF
TRBJ2-1	.	TRBV14	CASSQVAGTGTTEQFF
TRBJ1-4	.	TRBV6-2/TRBV6-3	CASSTPGQGDEKLFF
TRBJ2-4	.	TRBV28	CASSPSRLAGGGGVQYF
TRBJ1-5	many	TRBV18	CASSPPGLGQEDQPQHF
TRBJ2-1	many	TRBV7-9	CASSLGGHNEQFF
TRBJ1-5	many	TRBV2	CAAGLPITNQPQHF
TRBJ2-3	many	TRBV20-1	CSARDWGRGADTQYF
TRBJ1-1	.	TRBV19	CASTEQGRGRSTEAFF
TRBJ1-2	few	TRBV2	CASDRSNYGYTF
TRBJ2-5	many	TRBV2	CASDGAWIQETQYF
TRBJ1-1	many	TRBV3-1	CASSPWTGGTTEAFF
TRBJ1-5	many	TRBV28	CASGGQGGGNQPQHF
TRBJ1-1	many	TRBV10-3	CAITMDRENTEAFF
TRBJ1-5	many	TRBV2	CASMGGGGQPQHF
TRBJ1-1	many	TRBV2	CASRQAPVYVDTEAFF
TRBJ1-2	.	TRBV2	CASSAAGTGSGYGYTF
TRBJ1-4	many	TRBV30	CAWRDYGASEELFF
TRBJ2-1	many	TRBV3-1	CASSQRGSLAGGPGEQFF
TRBJ2-3	few	TRBV24-1	CATSGGGRGTDTQYF
TRBJ1-2	.	TRBV30	CAWSTTFQGSYTF
TRBJ1-6	many	TRBV2	CASRTVSYNSPLHF
TRBJ2-5	.	TRBV27	CASSSLLEETQYF
TRBJ1-1	once	TRBV6-1	CASREENTEAFF
TRBJ2-2	.	TRBV2	CASIPRLKLTGELFF
TRBJ2-2	many	TRBV19	CASSSRGTGNTGELFF
TRBJ2-7	many	TRBV18	CASSHGQSSNEQYF